What follows are 23 T cell receptor beta chains derived from one specimen sequenced in a study of T cell repertoires in aging, cancer and after chemotherapy (dated by TCRdb to between 2019 and 2020). TCR beta rearrangements were amplified from genomic DNA extracted from peripheral blood rather than from sorted cells or RNA. For sequencing, an Illumina MiSeq was employed. Rearranged TRB sequences spanning V, D and J segments were amplified by multiplex touch-down PCR using a mixed TRB-A/B primer pool. Clones were called with MiXCR by TCRdb after fastp trimmed the public reads at Q25, and only in-frame beta chains were retained. Each record represents a unique CDR3 protein, reported with the most common genes and DNA among its rows. The sample table shows 10,000 to 15,000 distinct CDR3 sequences, and 35% are seen once. In total, the top ten clones hold more than 6.5% of the sample. Sequenced material: blood. The source is a human donor in good health. The donor label of this sample is uncertain.

This clonotype is medium-sized. The chain carries TRBV29-1 and TRBJ2-6; D tentatively fits TRBD1 or TRBD2 (5 bases each). Germline V CDR1 and CDR2: SQVTM, ANQGSEA. The CDR3 is 16 residues long. V lost 6 bases and J lost 1, with 16 bases in between. This chain's CDR3 is CSVTSGTWSGANVLTF. The CDR3 nucleotides read TGCAGCGTGACCTCCGGGACCTGGTCTGGGGCCAACGTCCTGACTTTC.

This clonotype was observed a few times. This chain links TRBV19 with TRBJ1-5, with 7 bases that match TRBD1. The CDR3 contains 14 residues. From germline, CDR1 is LNHDA and CDR2 SQIVND (reference sequence). The V and J ends lost 3 bases and 7 bases, in that order; junction bases with no gene match: 6. The CDR3 sequence: CASSIRQGGQPQHF. As DNA, the CDR3 is TGTGCCAGTAGTATCCGACAGGGTGGGCAGCCCCAGCATTTT. The full variable domain, rest sourced from reference TRBV19 and TRBJ1-5, is DGGITQSPKYLFRKEGQNVTLSCEQNLNHDAMYWYRQDPGQGLRLIYYSQIVNDFQKGDIAEGYSVSREKKESFPLTVTSAQKNPTAFYLCASSIRQGGQPQHFGDGTRLSIL.

The chain combines TRBV12-3 or TRBV12-4 with TRBJ2-2; 10 bases align to TRBD2. With 7 bases clipped from V and 4 bases from J, the junction kept 6 bases outside the gene matches. The CDR3 runs 15 residues. The CDR3 nucleotides read TGTGCCAGCATTACAAGACTAGCGGGCACCGGGGAGCTGTTTTTT. Its translation: CASITRLAGTGELFF.

The sample holds one count of this clonotype. This chain uses TRBV6-6 with TRBJ1-5; 7 bases agree with TRBD1. Germline V gene sequence: CDR1 MNHNY, CDR2 SVGAGI (reference sequence). Unmatched junction bases numbered 4, after V lost 5 bases and J lost 3 bases. The CDR3 length is 14 residues. CDR3 DNA: TGTGCCAGCAGTCCTGACAGGGCCAATCAGCCCCAGCATTTT. It yields the protein CASSPDRANQPQHF.

V is TRBV6-5 and J is TRBJ1-1; D gene unclear. Per germline, CDR1 MNHEY and CDR2 SVGAGI. The CDR3 is made up of 11 amino acids. The germline V and J ends were trimmed by 6 bases and 3 bases, with 5 bases remaining between them. The CDR3 region has the DNA TGTGCCAGCAGCAGTTACACTGAAGCTTTCTTT. As protein: CASSSYTEAFF.

This sequence joins TRBV5-6 and TRBJ1-6; weak D call: TRBD1 (6 bases). The CDR3 runs 15 residues. The germline V gene has CDR1 SGHDT and CDR2 YYEEEE. Trimming stripped 2 bases from V and 10 bases from J, with 16 bases between. The CDR3 nucleotides read TGTGCCAGCAGCTTACAGGGTCATGGAAACTCACCCCTCCACTTT. Its protein product is CASSLQGHGNSPLHF.

This clonotype ranks as medium-sized. The gene calls are TRBV29-1 and TRBJ2-1; D is perhaps TRBD1 (5 bases). The length of the CDR3 is 16 residues. V was pared by 7 bases and J by 4 bases, with 23 bases between. Germline-derived CDR1 and CDR2 are SQVTM and ANQGSEA. As DNA, the CDR3 is TGCAGCGCCCCCGTTGGTGACAGCCGGATTTACAATGAGCAGTTCTTC. Translating gives CSAPVGDSRIYNEQFF.

The table lists this clonotype with a few counts. The chain recombines TRBV12-3 or TRBV12-4 with TRBJ2-1, with 9 bases aligning to TRBD2. The CDR3 has 15 residues. V was pared by 3 bases and J by 8 bases, with 8 bases of the junction left unmatched. CDR3 sequence: CASSFGGGAFDEQFF. DNA of the CDR3: TGTGCCAGCAGTTTTGGCGGGGGGGCTTTCGATGAGCAGTTCTTC.

By proportion, this clonotype is large (0.1 to 1%). V and J are TRBV18 and TRBJ2-7, with D perhaps TRBD1 (6 bases). Germline V gene data show CDR1 as KGHSH and CDR2 as LQKENI. Trimming stripped 6 bases from V and 1 base from J, with 16 bases between. The CDR3 runs to 15 residues. Here the CDR3 reads CASSQLWTDSYEQYF. CDR3 sequence (DNA): TGTGCCAGCTCCCAACTATGGACAGATTCCTACGAGCAGTACTTC.

The rearrangement uses TRBV27 and TRBJ2-7; D not certain. There are 14 residues in the CDR3. V dropped 3 bases and J dropped 3 bases, with 12 bases sitting between them. CDR1 is MNHEY and CDR2 is SMNVEV in the germline V gene (reference sequence). The CDR3 protein is CASSLGDSRYEQYF. Here the CDR3 DNA reads TGTGCCAGCAGTTTGGGTGACTCGCGCTACGAGCAGTACTTC.

In its sample, this clonotype ranks as medium-sized. The chain combines TRBV29-1 with TRBJ1-2; D remains unclear. The CDR3 runs 11 residues. Deletions cut 7 bases from V and 3 bases from J, with 9 bases between. Germline assignment: CDR1 SQVTM and CDR2 ANQGSEA. CDR3 protein: CSALRDYGYTF. The CDR3 DNA follows: TGCAGCGCTTTACGGGACTATGGCTACACCTTC.

A single count supports this clonotype. The chain employs TRBV5-4 and TRBJ1-5; 12 bases are a match to TRBD1. J was trimmed by 8 bases and V by 3 bases; bases with no gene match: 6. CDR3 size: 15 residues. Germline CDR1 SGHNT, CDR2 YYREEE (reference sequence). CDR3: CASSSRDRGQEPQHF. In DNA, the CDR3 is TGTGCCAGCAGCTCCCGGGACAGGGGGCAGGAGCCCCAGCATTTT.

The chain combines TRBV6-1 with TRBJ2-3, with a weak D call TRBD2 (6 bases). The germline CDR1 and CDR2 sequences are MNHNS and SASEGT. The CDR3 sequence is 16 residues long. The ends were cut back, 4 bases at V and 0 bases at J, with 14 bases in the middle. This CDR3 is CASSGSGTSSTDTQYF. DNA for the CDR3: TGTGCCAGCAGTGGGTCCGGGACTTCTAGCACAGATACGCAGTATTTT.

This sequence joins TRBV19 and TRBJ2-2, with D perhaps TRBD1 or TRBD2 (5 bases each). Germline lookup yields CDR1 LNHDA and CDR2 SQIVND (reference sequence). The CDR3 covers 14 residues. Between the trimmed V and J ends, which lost 11 bases and 1 base, there was a span of 14 bases. CDR3 nucleotides: TGTGCCGTCTCGCCGGGGCAGAACACCGGGGAGCTGTTTTTT. Translated: CAVSPGQNTGELFF.

The table lists this clonotype with a few counts. The chain joins TRBV11-3 to TRBJ2-2; no definite D call. The CDR3 extends over 16 amino acids. Between the trimmed V and J ends, which lost 5 bases and 0 bases, there was a span of 13 bases. Germline CDR1 SGHNT, CDR2 YENEEA. DNA of the CDR3: TGTGCCAGCAGCCCCCGCAGTGGTCCGAACACCGGGGAGCTGTTTTTT. Residues: CASSPRSGPNTGELFF.

This clonotype showed up just a few times. An end of the junction differs from the germline gene, which may be a read error. The rearrangement uses TRBV27 and TRBJ1-1; TRBD1 might be the D (6 bases). Germline CDR1 is MNHEY and CDR2 is SMNVEV (reference sequence). The CDR3 is 15 amino acids. CDR3 DNA sequence: TGTGCCAGCAGTTTATCACGCTTTTGGGACACCGAAGCTTTCTTT. It encodes CASSLSRFWDTEAFF.

This clonotype has just a few counts. The chain combines TRBV12-3 or TRBV12-4 with TRBJ1-2; 8 bases map to TRBD1. V shed 4 bases and J 0 bases; nucleotides not matched to a gene: 4. The CDR3 covers 15 residues. The CDR3, as DNA: TGTGCCAGCAGTTCCCCGGACAGGGCTAACTATGGCTACACCTTC. Its translation: CASSSPDRANYGYTF.

The CDR3 region is CASSYQGASSYEQYF. CDR3 DNA sequence: TGTGCCAGCAGTTACCAGGGGGCCAGCTCCTACGAGCAGTACTTC. This rearrangement joins TRBV6-6 to TRBJ2-7; 8 bases match TRBD1. The CDR3 has 15 residues. V was pared by 2 bases and J by 0 bases, with 3 bases of the junction left unmatched. Germline V gives CDR1 MNHNY, CDR2 SVGAGI (reference sequence).

The V and J genes are TRBV11-3 and TRBJ2-1; 13 bases map to TRBD2. The end of the DNA is better explained by TRBJ2-7, so the J call may be wrong. Germline assignment: CDR1 SGHNT and CDR2 YENEEA. This CDR3 has 17 residues. The CDR3 region has the DNA TGTGCCAGCAGCCCAGGAAGACTAGCGGGAGGCGCCTACGAGCAGTACTTC. Encoded protein: CASSPGRLAGGAYEQYF.

Notes on this clonotype: The germline gene is not matched at one end of the junction; a read error may be the cause. The CDR3 spells CASRDRRTDMQYF. CDR3 nucleotides: TGTGCCAGCAGGGATAGGCGCACAGATATGCAGTATTTT. The genes are TRBV6-6 and TRBJ2-3; D call uncertain. Germline values: CDR1 MNHNY, CDR2 SVGAGI (reference sequence). The CDR3 extends over 13 amino acids.

The count of this clonotype is one. The J gene is TRBJ1-1, the V gene TRBV6-6, with 7 bases identical to TRBD1. Trimming took 9 bases from V and 1 from J; bases not matched to a gene: 5. CDR1 is MNHNY and CDR2 is SVGAGI in the germline V gene (reference sequence). The CDR3 contains 13 residues. The CDR3 reads CASRRQGNTEAFF. DNA for the CDR3: TGTGCCAGTAGGAGACAGGGGAACACTGAAGCTTTCTTT.

By its share, this clonotype is medium-sized. This rearrangement joins TRBV29-1 to TRBJ2-7; the match to TRBD2 covers 7 bases. CDR1 is SQVTM and CDR2 is ANQGSEA in the germline V gene. The CDR3 is 14 residues long. J was trimmed by 2 bases and V by 2 bases; bases with no gene match: 6. The CDR3 sequence: CSVEISGATYEQYF. The CDR3 DNA reads TGCAGCGTTGAAATAAGCGGGGCAACCTACGAGCAGTACTTC.

The genes are TRBV30 and TRBJ2-7; tentatively, D is TRBD2 (5 bases). This CDR3 has 14 amino acids. Trimming stripped 5 bases from V and 2 bases from J, with 16 bases between. Germline lookup yields CDR1 GTSNPN and CDR2 SVGIG (reference sequence). The CDR3 nucleotides read TGTGCCTGGGAAGGCAGGACCGGGACCTACGAGCAGTACTTC. Translation gives CAWEGRTGTYEQYF.